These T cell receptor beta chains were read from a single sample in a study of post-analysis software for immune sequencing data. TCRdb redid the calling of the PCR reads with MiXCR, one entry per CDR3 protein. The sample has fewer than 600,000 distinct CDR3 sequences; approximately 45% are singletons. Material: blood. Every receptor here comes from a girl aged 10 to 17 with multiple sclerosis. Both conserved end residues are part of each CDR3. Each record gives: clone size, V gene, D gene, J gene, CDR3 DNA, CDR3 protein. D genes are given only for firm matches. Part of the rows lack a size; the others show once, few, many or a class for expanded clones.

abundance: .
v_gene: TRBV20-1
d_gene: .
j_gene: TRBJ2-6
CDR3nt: TGCAGTGCTAGCACGGAAGGGGTCTCTGGGGCCAACGTCCTGACTTTC
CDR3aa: CSASTEGVSGANVLTF

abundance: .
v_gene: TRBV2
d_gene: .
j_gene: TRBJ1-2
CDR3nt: TGTGCCAGCAGAGCAGGGTCATACTATGGCTACACCTTC
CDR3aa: CASRAGSYYGYTF

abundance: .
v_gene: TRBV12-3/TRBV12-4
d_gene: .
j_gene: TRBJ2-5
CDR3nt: TGTGCCAGCAGCCCCCGCCAGGGGCAGAGAGGAGAGACCCAGTACTTC
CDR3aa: CASSPRQGQRGETQYF

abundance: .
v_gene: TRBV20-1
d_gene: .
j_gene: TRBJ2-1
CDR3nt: TGCAGTGCTAGAAAGAATGAAAGGGGTGAGCAGTTCTTC
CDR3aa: CSARKNERGEQFF

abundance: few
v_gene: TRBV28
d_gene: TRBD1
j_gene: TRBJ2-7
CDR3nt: TGTGCCAGCAGCAGGGGGCAGTACGAGCAGTACTTC
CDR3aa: CASSRGQYEQYF

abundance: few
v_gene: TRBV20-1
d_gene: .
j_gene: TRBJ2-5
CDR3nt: TGCAGTGCTAGAGATAACCGCGAGACCCAGTACTTC
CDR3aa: CSARDNRETQYF

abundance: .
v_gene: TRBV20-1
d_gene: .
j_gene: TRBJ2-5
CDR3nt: TGCAGTGCTACAGGGTCGGGACAAGGCCTGTACCAAGAGACCCAGTACTTC
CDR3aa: CSATGSGQGLYQETQYF

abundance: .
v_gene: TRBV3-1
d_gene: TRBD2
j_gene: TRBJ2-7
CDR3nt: TGTGCCAGCAGGACGGGACTAGCGGACGAGCAGTACTTC
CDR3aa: CASRTGLADEQYF

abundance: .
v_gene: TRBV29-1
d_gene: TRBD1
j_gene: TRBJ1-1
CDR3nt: TGCAGCGTTGGACAGGGAGACACTGAAGCTTTCTTT
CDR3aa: CSVGQGDTEAFF

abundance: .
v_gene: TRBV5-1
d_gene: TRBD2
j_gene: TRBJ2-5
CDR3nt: TGCGCCAGCAGCTCAGCGGGAGGGCGAGAGACCCAGTACTTC
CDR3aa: CASSSAGGRETQYF

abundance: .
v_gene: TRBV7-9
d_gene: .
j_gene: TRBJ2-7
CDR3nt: TGTGCCAGCAGCCGGACTGCAACCTGGTACGAGCAGTACTTC
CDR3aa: CASSRTATWYEQYF

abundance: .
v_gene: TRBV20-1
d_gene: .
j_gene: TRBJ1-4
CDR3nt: TGCAGTGCCAGTCACCCAGGAACCGTGTTTTTT
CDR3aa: CSASHPGTVFF

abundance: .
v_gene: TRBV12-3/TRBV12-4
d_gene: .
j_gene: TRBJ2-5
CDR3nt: TGTGCCAGCAGTTTGGGCCAGCCTCCGGGGACCCAGTACTTC
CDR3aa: CASSLGQPPGTQYF

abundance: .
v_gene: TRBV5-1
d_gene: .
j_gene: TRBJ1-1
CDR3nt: TGCGCCAGCAGCGACCGGGAGGACACTGAAGCTTTCTTT
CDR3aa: CASSDREDTEAFF

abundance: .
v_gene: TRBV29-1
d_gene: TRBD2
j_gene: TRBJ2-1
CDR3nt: TGCAGCGTTGCCTTACTAGCGCGCAACAATGAGCAGTTCTTC
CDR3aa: CSVALLARNNEQFF

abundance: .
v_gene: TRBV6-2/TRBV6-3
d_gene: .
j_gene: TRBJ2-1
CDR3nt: TGTGCCAGCAGTTACCCCAGGGAGCAGTTCTTC
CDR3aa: CASSYPREQFF

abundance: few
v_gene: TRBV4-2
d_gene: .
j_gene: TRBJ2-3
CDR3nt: TGTGCCAGCAGCCCTACACTAGAATACGATACGCAGTATTTT
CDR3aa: CASSPTLEYDTQYF

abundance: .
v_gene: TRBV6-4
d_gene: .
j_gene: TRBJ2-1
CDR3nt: TGTGCCAGCAGTGTTCCCCTAAAGGCCTACAATGAGCAGTTCTTC
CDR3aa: CASSVPLKAYNEQFF

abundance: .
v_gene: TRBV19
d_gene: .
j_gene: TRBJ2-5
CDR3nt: TGTGCCAGTAGTATAGCTCTGGAGGAGACCCAGTACTTC
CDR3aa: CASSIALEETQYF

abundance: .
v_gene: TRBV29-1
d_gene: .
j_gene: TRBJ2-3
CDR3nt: TGCAGCGTTGAAGCGGGAGAGGTGGCAGATACGCAGTATTTT
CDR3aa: CSVEAGEVADTQYF

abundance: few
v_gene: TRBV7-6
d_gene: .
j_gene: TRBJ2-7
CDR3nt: TGTGCCAGCAGCAAGGGACACAACTCCTACGAGCAGTACTTC
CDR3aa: CASSKGHNSYEQYF

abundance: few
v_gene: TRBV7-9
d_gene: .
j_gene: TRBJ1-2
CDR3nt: TGTGCCAGCGGACGGACGGAATACTATGGCTACACCTTC
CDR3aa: CASGRTEYYGYTF

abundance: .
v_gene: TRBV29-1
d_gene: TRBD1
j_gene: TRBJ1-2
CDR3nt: TGCAGCGTTGAAATACAGGGGGCAAGCTACACCTTC
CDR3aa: CSVEIQGASYTF

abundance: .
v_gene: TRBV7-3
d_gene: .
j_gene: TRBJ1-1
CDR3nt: TGTGCCAGCAGCTTAAATCGGGAAAACACTGAAGCTTTCTTT
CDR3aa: CASSLNRENTEAFF

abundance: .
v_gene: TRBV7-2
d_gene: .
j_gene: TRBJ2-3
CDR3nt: TGTGCCAGCAGCCCCGCGGTGATGACGCAGTATTTT
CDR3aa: CASSPAVMTQYF

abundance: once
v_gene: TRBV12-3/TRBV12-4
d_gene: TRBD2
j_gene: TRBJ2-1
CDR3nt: TGTGCCAGCAGTTTAGTAGCGGGAGGCACCTACAATGAGCAGTTCTTC
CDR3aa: CASSLVAGGTYNEQFF

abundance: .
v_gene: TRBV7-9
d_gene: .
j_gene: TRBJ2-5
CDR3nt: TGTGCCAGCAGCTCCCGGACAATTCAAGAGACCCAGTACTTC
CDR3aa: CASSSRTIQETQYF

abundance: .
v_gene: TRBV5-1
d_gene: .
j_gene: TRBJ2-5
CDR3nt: TGCGCCAGCAGCCTCCACACAGGGCCCCAAGAGACCCAGTACTTC
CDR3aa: CASSLHTGPQETQYF

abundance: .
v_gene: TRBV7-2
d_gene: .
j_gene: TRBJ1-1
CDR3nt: TGTGCCAGCAGCTTAGGCGGGGGAACTCATGAAGCTTTCTTT
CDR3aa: CASSLGGGTHEAFF

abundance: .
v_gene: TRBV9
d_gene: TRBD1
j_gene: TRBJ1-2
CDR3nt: TGTGCCAGCAGCGTAGAGGCTTCAGGACAGGGGTCGGGCGGCTACACCTTC
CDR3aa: CASSVEASGQGSGGYTF

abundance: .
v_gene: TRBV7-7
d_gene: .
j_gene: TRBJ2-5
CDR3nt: TGTGCTAGCAGCGTCAGGGTCAGGGAGACCCAGTACTTC
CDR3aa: CASSVRVRETQYF

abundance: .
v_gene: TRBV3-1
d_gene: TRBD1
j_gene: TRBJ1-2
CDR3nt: TGTGCCAGCAGGGCACGGGGACAGGAGAATGGCTACACCTTC
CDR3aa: CASRARGQENGYTF

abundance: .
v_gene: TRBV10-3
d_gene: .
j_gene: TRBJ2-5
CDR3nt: TGTGCCGCCGGAAGCGACCTAGGAAGAAACGGGGAGACCCAGTACTTC
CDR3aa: CAAGSDLGRNGETQYF

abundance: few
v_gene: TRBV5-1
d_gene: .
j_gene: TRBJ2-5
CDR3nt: TGCGCCAGCAGAAACCCCCAAGAGACCCAGTACTTC
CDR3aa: CASRNPQETQYF

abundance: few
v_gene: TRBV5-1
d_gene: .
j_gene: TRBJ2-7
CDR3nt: TGCGCCAGCAGCCCTGAGTTGACAGGAGCCTTCTACGAGCAGTACTTC
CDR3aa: CASSPELTGAFYEQYF

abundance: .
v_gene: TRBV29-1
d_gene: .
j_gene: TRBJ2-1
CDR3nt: TGCAGCGTTGGTGGAACTGGACTAAAAAGGAGTGAGCAGTTCTTC
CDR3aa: CSVGGTGLKRSEQFF

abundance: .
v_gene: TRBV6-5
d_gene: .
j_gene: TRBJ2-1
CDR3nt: TGTGCCAGCAGTTACTCAGGCGGGCCTCTAAACAATGAGCAGTTCTTC
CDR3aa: CASSYSGGPLNNEQFF

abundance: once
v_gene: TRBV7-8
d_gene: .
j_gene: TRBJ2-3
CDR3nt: TGTCCCAGCAGCTTACCCAGGACTTCAACCCATGTAGATACGCAGTATTTT
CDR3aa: CPSSLPRTSTHVDTQYF

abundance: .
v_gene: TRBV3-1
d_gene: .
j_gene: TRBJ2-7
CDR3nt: TGTGCCAGCAGCCACGGTCCCTACGAGCAGTACTTC
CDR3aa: CASSHGPYEQYF

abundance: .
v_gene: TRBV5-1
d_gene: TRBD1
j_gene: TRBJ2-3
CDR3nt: TGCGCCAGCAGGACCGGGACAGGGACAGATACGCAGTATTTT
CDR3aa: CASRTGTGTDTQYF

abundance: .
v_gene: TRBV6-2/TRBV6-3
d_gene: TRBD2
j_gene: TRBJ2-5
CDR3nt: TGTGCCAGCAGTTACTTTGGTGGGCTAGCGGGCGCTGGGGAGACCCAGTACTTC
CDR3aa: CASSYFGGLAGAGETQYF

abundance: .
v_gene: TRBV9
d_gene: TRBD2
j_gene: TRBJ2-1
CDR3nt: TGTGCCAGCGGGACTAGGGAGGTCTCCTACAATGAGCAGTTCTTC
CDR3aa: CASGTREVSYNEQFF

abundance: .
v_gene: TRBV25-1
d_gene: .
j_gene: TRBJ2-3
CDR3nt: TGTGCCAGCAGTGAATTCACAGGGTTCGCAGATACGCAGTATTTT
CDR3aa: CASSEFTGFADTQYF

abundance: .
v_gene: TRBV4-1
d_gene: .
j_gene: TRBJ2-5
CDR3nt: TGCGCCAGCAGCCCCGGGACCCTAACGTTTGGGCAGTACTTC
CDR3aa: CASSPGTLTFGQYF

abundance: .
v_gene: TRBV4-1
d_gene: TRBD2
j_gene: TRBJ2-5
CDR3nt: TGCGCCAGCAGCCGACTAGCGGGAGATATTGAGACCCAGTACTTC
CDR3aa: CASSRLAGDIETQYF

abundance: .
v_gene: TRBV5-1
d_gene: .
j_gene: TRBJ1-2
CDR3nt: TGCGCCAGCAGACCGTTCATAAATTCTAACTATGGCTACACCTTC
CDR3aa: CASRPFINSNYGYTF

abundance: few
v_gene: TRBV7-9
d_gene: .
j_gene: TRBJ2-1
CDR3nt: TGTGCCAGCAGCGTCAGCGGGCCTTCCAATGAGCAGTTCTTC
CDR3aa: CASSVSGPSNEQFF

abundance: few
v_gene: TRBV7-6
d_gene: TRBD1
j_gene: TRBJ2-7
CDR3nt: TGTGCCAGCACCCCGACAGGGTACCACGAGCAGTACTTC
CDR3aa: CASTPTGYHEQYF

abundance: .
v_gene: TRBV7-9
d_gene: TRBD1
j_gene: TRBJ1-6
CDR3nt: TGTGCCAGCAGCCTCGGACAGGTTAAGGATTCACCCCTCCACTTT
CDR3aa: CASSLGQVKDSPLHF

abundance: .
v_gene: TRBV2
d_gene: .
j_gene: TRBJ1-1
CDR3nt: TGTGCCAGCAGTGTTTCCAGGGGAGGTTCTGAAGCTTTCTTT
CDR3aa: CASSVSRGGSEAFF

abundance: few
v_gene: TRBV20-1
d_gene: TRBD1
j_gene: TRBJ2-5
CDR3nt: TGCAGTGCCCCTGGACCGGGACAGGGACGGGCTGAGACCCAGTACTTC
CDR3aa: CSAPGPGQGRAETQYF

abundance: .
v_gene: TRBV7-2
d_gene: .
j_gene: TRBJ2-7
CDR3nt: TGTGCCAGCAGCTTACCGTCTAGCATCTCGTCCTACGAGCAGTACTTC
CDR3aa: CASSLPSSISSYEQYF

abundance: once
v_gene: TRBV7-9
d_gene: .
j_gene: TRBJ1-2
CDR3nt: TGTGCCAGCAGCTTGGCGGAACCTAACTATGGCTACACCTTC
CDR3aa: CASSLAEPNYGYTF

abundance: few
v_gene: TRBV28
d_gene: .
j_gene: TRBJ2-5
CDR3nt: TGTGCCAGCGGAACTCCATACCGGGAGCAGTACTTC
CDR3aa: CASGTPYREQYF

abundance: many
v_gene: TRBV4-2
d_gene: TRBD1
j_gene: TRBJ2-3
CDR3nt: TGTGCCAGCAGCCAAGATCTCGACAGGGGGATGTCAGATACGCAGTATTTT
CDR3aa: CASSQDLDRGMSDTQYF

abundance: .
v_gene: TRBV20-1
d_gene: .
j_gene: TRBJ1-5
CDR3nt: TGCAGTGCTAGCACGGGACACTATAGCAATCAGCCCCAGCATTTT
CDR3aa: CSASTGHYSNQPQHF

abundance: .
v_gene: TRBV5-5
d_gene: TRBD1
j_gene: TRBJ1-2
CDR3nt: TGTGCCAGCAGCCTGGGGGGACAGAGATATGGCTACACCTTC
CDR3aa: CASSLGGQRYGYTF

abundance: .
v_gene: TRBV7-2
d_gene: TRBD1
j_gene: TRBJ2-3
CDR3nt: TGTGCCAGCAGCTTAGACCGGGACAGGAGGGATGGCACAGATACGCAGTATTTT
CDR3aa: CASSLDRDRRDGTDTQYF

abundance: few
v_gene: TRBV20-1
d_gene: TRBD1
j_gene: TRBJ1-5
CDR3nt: TGCAGTGCTCCCGGGACAGGGGCCCGGGGGCAGCCCCAGCATTTT
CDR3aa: CSAPGTGARGQPQHF

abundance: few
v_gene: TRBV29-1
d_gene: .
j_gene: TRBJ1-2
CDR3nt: TGCAGCGCTGTAAGAGACAGTGGAGCTAACTATGGCTACACCTTC
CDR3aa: CSAVRDSGANYGYTF